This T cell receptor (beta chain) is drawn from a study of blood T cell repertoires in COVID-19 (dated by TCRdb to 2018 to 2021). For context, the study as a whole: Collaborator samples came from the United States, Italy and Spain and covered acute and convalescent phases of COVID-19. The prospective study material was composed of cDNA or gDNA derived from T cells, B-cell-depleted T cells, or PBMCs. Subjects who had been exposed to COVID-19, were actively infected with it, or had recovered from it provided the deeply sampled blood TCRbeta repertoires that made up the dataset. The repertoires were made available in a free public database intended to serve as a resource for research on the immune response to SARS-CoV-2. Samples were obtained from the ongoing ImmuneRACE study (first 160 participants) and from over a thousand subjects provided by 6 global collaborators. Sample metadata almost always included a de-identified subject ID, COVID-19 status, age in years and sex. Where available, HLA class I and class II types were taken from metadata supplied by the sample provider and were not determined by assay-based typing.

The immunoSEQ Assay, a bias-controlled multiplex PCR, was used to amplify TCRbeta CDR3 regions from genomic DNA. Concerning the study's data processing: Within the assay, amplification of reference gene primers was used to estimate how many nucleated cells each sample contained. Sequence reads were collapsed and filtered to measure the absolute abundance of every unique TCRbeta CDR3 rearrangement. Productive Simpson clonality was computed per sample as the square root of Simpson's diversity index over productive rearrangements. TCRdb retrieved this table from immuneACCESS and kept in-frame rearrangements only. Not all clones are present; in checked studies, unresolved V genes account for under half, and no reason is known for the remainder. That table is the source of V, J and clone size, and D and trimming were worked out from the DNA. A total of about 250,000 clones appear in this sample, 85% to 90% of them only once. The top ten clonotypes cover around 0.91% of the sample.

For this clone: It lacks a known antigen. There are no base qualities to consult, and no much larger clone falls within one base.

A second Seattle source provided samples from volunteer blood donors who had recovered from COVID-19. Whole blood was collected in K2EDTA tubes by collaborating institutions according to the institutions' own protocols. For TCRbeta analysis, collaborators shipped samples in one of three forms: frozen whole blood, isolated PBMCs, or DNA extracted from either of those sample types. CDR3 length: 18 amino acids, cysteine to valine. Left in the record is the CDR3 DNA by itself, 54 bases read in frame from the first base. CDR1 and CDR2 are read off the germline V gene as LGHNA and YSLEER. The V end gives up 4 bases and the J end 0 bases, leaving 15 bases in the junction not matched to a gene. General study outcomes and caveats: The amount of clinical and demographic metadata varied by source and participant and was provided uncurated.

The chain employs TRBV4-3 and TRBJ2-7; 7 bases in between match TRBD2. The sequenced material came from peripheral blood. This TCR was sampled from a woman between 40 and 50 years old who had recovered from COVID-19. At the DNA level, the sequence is TGCGCCAGCAGCCCACGTTGGGTAGCGGGCCGGAGCTCCTACGAGCAGTACGTC. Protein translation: CASSPRWVAGRSSYEQYV.